The entry that follows covers one T cell receptor (beta chain) sequence. This clonotype was recorded at least ten times. Its cognate antigen has yet to be identified. Qualities for individual bases were not recorded, and no much larger clone is one base off. The sample's treatment or condition label is to be understood as: allogeneic hematopoietic cell transplantation with graft depleted of TCRalphabeta T cells and CD19 B cells. The transplant recipients were children given TCRalphabeta/CD19-depleted allogeneic hematopoietic cell grafts. To prepare the library, PCR was applied. TCRdb names Illumina HiSeq 2500 as the instrument used. To normalize quantification of the TCRbeta repertoire, the TCR libraries were built with molecular barcoding that relied on unique molecular identifiers. TCRdb reprocessing: public reads trimmed at Q25 with fastp, clones called with MiXCR, in-frame beta chains kept. Under each unique CDR3 protein, matching rows form one entry showing the most common genes and DNA. This sample comprises around 440,000 distinct CDR3 sequences, approximately 10% of them detected only once. 2% to 2.5% of the sample goes to the ten largest clones.

This sample stems from a study of T-cell reconstitution after alpha-beta-depleted transplantation in children listed by TCRdb under 2016. Background for the entire study: T-cell immune reconstitution after TCRalphabeta/CD19-depleted allogeneic hematopoietic cell transplantation in children was quantitatively tracked in the study by means of TCR repertoire profiling.

CDR1 and CDR2 (SQVTM, ANQGSEA) derive from the germline V gene. Trimming takes 5 bases off V and 3 bases off J; junction bases not matched to a gene: 17. Including cysteine and phenylalanine, the CDR3 has 17 amino acids. Here the CDR3 DNA is all that survives: 51 bases in frame from base 1. Paper-wide results and their limitations: In some patients, the high TCRbeta diversity seen at day 60 was put down to recipient T cells and intrathymic progenitors that had survived conditioning. The apparently early alphabetaT-cell count recovery about two months after transplant was reportedly dependent on only several hundred rapidly expanded clones derived from non-depleted graft cells. Hyperexpanded clone frequencies declined over subsequent months; after one year, T-cell counts and TCRbeta diversity were mostly attributed to newly produced T cells.

This clonotype was obtained from a child aged 2 to 10 with inherited bone marrow failure, due to receive a stem cell transplant. This sequence uses TRBV29-1 and TRBJ2-3, with TRBD1 identical over 7 junction bases. This specimen consisted of PBMCs, obtained before TCRalphabeta/CD19-depleted stem cell transplant. The bases read TGCAGCGTTCGGACAGGCTCGGACTGGCGAGGGACAGATACGCAGTATTTT. The translation is CSVRTGSDWRGTDTQYF.